This T cell receptor (beta chain) was observed in a study of graft-versus-host responses after intestinal transplantation. Study-level background: Recipients across the board were started on anti-thymocyte globulin induction, then kept on tacrolimus and steroids for about three years.

Note on this clone: Antigen unknown.

Clones were read by immunoSEQ multiplex PCR, and TCRdb kept only the in-frame ones, dropping some. The repertoire holds 95,000 to 100,000 clones, with about 82% as singletons. The study's findings and limits: Researchers found GvH clones in recipient marrow, and some showed up first in ileum or blood.

Trimming stripped 0 bases from V and 4 bases from J, with 16 bases between. Germline CDR1 and CDR2: SGHDT and YYEEEE. This CDR3 has 16 amino acids. This receptor was obtained from a human patient who received an intestinal transplant, so some T cells may come from the graft donor. This sequence joins TRBV5-6 and TRBJ2-5, with a weak D call TRBD2 (6 bases). The specimen was PBMCs, collected 255 days after intestinal transplant. The CDR3 region is CASSLVGGGALETQYF. The CDR3 DNA reads TGTGCCAGCAGCTTGGTCGGGGGAGGAGCTCTAGAGACCCAGTACTTC. The full variable domain, with the rest looked up from reference TRBV5-6 and TRBJ2-5, is DAGVTQSPTHLIKTRGQQVTLRCSPKSGHDTVSWYQQALGQGPQFIFQYYEEEERQRGNFPDRFSGHQFPNYSSELNVNALLLGDSALYLCASSLVGGGALETQYFGPGTRLLVL.